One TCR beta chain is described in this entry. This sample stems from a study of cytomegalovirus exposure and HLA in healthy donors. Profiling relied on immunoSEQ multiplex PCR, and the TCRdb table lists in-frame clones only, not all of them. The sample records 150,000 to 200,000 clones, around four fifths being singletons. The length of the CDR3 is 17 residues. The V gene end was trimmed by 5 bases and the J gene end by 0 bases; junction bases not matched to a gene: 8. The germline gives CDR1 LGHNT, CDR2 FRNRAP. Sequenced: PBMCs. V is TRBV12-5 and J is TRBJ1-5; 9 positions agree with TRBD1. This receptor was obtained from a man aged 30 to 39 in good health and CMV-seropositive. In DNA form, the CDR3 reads TGTGCTAGTGGTACGGGGACAGGGCCTTATAGCAATCAGCCCCAGCATTTT. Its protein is CASGTGTGPYSNQPQHF. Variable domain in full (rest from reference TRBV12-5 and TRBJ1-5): DARVTQTPRHKVTEMGQEVTMRCQPILGHNTVFWYRQTMMQGLELLAYFRNRAPLDDSGMPKDRFSAEMPDATLATLKIQPSEPRDSAVYFCASGTGTGPYSNQPQHFGDGTRLSIL.